The clone carrying this TCR beta chain has a count of ten or more. No antigen is known for it. RNA transcripts were the template for amplifying TCR beta CDR3 regions. Primed by the HTBI set, a first-round RT-PCR was run on the TCR CDR3. TCRdb called the multiplex PCR reads again in MiXCR, with one record for every CDR3 protein. The data show about 610,000 distinct CDR3 sequences, with about 15% seen just once and 4.3% held by the top ten. The J segment lost 0 bases and the V segment lost 1 base, leaving 3 bases of the junction unmatched. Germline V lookup: CDR1 DFQATT, CDR2 SNEGSKA (reference sequence). CDR3 length equals 15 residues. Ophthalmopathy patients all had a Clinical Activity Score of at least 3, a NOSPECS grade of at least 4 and disease under 3 months old. Thyroid ultrasound, orbital computed tomography, clinical symptoms, and serum thyroxine and TRAb underpinned diagnoses. This record comes from a study of T cells in Graves' hyperthyroidism and ophthalmopathy. The study, taken as a whole, reports: Blood held most thyroid clonotypes expanded above 0.001 frequency.

The clonotype originates from a woman aged 40-49 years with Graves' ophthalmopathy. Sample: blood. The J gene is TRBJ1-5, the V gene TRBV20-1; TRBD1 matches at 7 bases. Here the CDR3 DNA reads TGCAGTGCTAGAGGGACAGGTGATAGCAATCAGCCCCAGCATTTT. Protein product: CSARGTGDSNQPQHF.